A selection of T cell receptor beta chains follows, all from one sample in a study of cytomegalovirus exposure and HLA in healthy donors. Sequencing was performed with immunoSEQ multiplex PCR; in TCRdb, only in-frame clones are kept and a portion is missing. The table includes roughly 140,000 clones, 60% to 85% detected once. Sequenced input: PBMCs. Source of these receptors: a man between 18 and 35 years old in good health and CMV-seronegative. CDR3s include the opening cysteine and the closing phenylalanine or tryptophan. Clone size is given for some rows only: seen once, a few or many times, or a class if the clone is expanded.

V gene	J gene	clone size	CDR3 protein
TRBV2	TRBJ2-1	.	CASSELGLAGNEQFF
TRBV10-2	TRBJ2-7	.	CASRVTVSYEQYF
TRBV28	TRBJ2-1	once	CASRLAGTYNEQFF
TRBV6-1	TRBJ1-4	few	CATREGLWEKLFF
TRBV6-1	TRBJ2-7	.	CASSESQGYSYEQYF
TRBV28	TRBJ2-7	.	CASSLQGSGYEQYF
TRBV5-6	TRBJ1-1	.	CASSSVTPEAFF
TRBV14	TRBJ2-1	once	CASSQGAGGNEQFF
TRBV21-1	TRBJ2-2	.	CASSKEGSRCWTGGIGELFF
TRBV7-9	TRBJ1-2	.	CASSLVTTEYGYTF
TRBV7-3	TRBJ2-1	.	CASSTPEGGLAGGGNEQFF
TRBV6-1	TRBJ2-5	.	CASRENGTAIEREGVRETQYF
TRBV6-1	TRBJ1-4	.	CASSTGGTNEKLFF
TRBV7-9	TRBJ1-4	.	CASSDRTRANEKLFF
TRBV7-3	TRBJ2-3	.	CASSASGSTDTQYF
TRBV7-6	TRBJ2-2	.	CASSIRQPIMNTGELFF
TRBV5-1	TRBJ2-5	few	CASSLRPGQRETQYF
TRBV10-3	TRBJ2-7	.	CAIITGTSGGSYEQYF
TRBV5-6	TRBJ2-4	.	CASSGGDRVAKNIQYF
TRBV5-4	TRBJ1-2	.	CASSADRGRIYGYTF
TRBV4-2	TRBJ2-5	.	CASSQYLSPLETQYF
TRBV29-1	TRBJ2-1	.	CSVRGLAGEQFF